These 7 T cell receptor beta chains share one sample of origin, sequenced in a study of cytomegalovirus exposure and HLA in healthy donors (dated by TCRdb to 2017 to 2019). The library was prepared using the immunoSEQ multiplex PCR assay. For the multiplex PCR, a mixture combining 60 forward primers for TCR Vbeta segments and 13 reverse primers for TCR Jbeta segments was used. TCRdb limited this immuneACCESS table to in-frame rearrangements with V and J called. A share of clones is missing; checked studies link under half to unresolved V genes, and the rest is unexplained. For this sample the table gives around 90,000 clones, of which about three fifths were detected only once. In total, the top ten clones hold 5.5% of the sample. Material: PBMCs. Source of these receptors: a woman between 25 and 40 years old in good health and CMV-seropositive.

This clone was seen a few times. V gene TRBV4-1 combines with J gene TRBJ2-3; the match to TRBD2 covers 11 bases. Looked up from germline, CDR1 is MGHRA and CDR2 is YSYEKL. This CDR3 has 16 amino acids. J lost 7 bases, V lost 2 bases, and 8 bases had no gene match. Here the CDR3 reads CASSQSSGGVGNTQYF. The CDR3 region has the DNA TGCGCCAGCAGCCAAAGTAGCGGGGGGGTAGGGAATACGCAGTATTTT.

Here the CDR3 DNA reads TGTGCCAGCAGCCTACTGGCGGGGGGTCCCTTCAACACCGGGGAGCTGTTTTTT. Encoded protein: CASSLLAGGPFNTGELFF. The rearrangement joins TRBV7-6 to TRBJ2-2; TRBD2 matches 8 bases. CDR1 SGHVS and CDR2 FNYEAQ come from the germline V gene. The CDR3 contains 18 residues. The J segment lost 2 bases and the V segment lost 5 bases, leaving 13 bases of the junction unmatched. Based on the CDR3 plus reference TRBV7-6 and TRBJ2-2, the full variable domain is GAGVSQSPRYKVTKRGQDVALRCDPISGHVSLYWYRQALGQGPEFLTYFNYEAQQDKSGLPNDRFSAERPEGSISTLTIQRTEQRDSAMYRCASSLLAGGPFNTGELFFGEGSRLTVL.

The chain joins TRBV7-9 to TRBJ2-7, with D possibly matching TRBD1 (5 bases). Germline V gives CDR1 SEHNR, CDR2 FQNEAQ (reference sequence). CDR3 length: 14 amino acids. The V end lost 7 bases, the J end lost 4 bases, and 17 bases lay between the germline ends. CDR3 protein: CASTKEIGAYEQYF. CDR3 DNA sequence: TGTGCCAGCACCAAAGAGATAGGGGCTTACGAGCAGTACTTC.

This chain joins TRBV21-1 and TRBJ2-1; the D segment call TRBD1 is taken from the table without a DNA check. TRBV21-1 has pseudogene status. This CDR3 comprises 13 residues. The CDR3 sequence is CASSKYRYNEQFF. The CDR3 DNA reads TGTGCCAGCAGCAAATACAGGTACAATGAGCAGTTCTTC.

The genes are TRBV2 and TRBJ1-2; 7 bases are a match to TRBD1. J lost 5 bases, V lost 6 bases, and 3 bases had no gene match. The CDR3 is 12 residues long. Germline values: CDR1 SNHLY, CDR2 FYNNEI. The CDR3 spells CASSGTEYGYTF. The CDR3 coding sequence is TGTGCCAGCAGCGGGACAGAGTATGGCTACACCTTC.

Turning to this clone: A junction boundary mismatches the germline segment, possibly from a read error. The CDR3 is CAWRTTGQHYGYPF. CDR3 nucleotides: TGTGCCTGGAGAACCACCGGACAGCACTATGGCTACCCCTTC. V and J are TRBV30 and TRBJ1-2; the D gene is possibly TRBD1 (6 bases). The CDR3 covers 14 residues. Germline values: CDR1 GTSNPN, CDR2 SVGIG (reference sequence).

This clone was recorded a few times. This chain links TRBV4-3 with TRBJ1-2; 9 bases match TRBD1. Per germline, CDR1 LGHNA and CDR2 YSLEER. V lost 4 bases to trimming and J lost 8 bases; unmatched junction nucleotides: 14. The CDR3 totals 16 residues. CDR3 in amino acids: CASSPPGQGFLKGYTF. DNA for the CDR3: TGCGCCAGCAGCCCACCGGGACAGGGATTCTTGAAGGGCTACACCTTC.